This T cell receptor beta chain emerged from a study of CD8 T cells in ankylosing spondylitis. Study observations and caveats: Disease-linked clones reportedly concentrated significantly in matched ankylosing spondylitis synovial fluid. What seemed typical of ankylosing spondylitis blood was a TCR beta motif built from eight highly homologous variants.

V lost 3 bases and J 2 bases, leaving 19 bases between the germline ends. Germline V gene data show CDR1 as SNHLY and CDR2 as FYNNEI. The CDR3 is made up of 17 amino acids. TCRdb ran MiXCR on the 5' RACE reads and lists one entry per CDR3 protein. This table holds roughly 180,000 distinct CDR3 sequences, around a tenth found once. This clonotype was counted only a few times. Its target is unknown. The chain combines TRBV2 with TRBJ1-2; maybe TRBD1 (6 bases). The sequence came from a female donor with ankylosing spondylitis or in good health (not recorded which). Sequenced: blood, either unsorted or a sorted T cell fraction (not recorded which). The DNA of the CDR3 is TGTGCCAGCAGTGACGACAGGACAGATTACCCGAACTATGGCTACACCTTC. Translation: CASSDDRTDYPNYGYTF.